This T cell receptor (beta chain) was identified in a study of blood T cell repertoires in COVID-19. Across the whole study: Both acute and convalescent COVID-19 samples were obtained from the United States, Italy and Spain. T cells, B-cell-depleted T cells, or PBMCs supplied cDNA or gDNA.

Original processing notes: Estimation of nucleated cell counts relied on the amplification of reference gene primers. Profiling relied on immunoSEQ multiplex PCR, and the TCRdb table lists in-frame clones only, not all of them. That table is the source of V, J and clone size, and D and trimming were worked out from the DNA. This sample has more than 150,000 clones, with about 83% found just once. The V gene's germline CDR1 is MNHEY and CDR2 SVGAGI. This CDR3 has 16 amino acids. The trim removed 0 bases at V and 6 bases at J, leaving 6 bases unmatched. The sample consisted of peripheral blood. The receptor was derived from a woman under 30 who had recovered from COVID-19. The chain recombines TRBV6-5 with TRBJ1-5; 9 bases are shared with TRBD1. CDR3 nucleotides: TGTGCCAGCAGTTACTCCTGGACAGGGGAGAGTCAGCCCCAGCATTTT. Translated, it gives CASSYSWTGESQPQHF.